What follows describes a single T cell receptor (beta chain). The CDR3 contains 15 residues. The germline V gene has CDR1 SGDLS and CDR2 YYNGEE. Losses at the gene ends were 4 bases for V and 1 base for J; bases not matched to a gene: 4. This record comes from a study of T cell responses to AZD1222 COVID-19 vaccine. Sequencing was performed with immunoSEQ multiplex PCR; in TCRdb, only in-frame clones are kept and a portion is missing. The sample lists about 150,000 clones; about 87% were seen once. Specimen: peripheral blood, collected on day 0 of AZD1222 vaccination. The chain is built from TRBV9 and TRBJ2-2, with 7 bases identical to TRBD1. The receptor was derived from an adult in good health. The CDR3 protein is CASSPWTGNTGELFF. CDR3 DNA sequence: TGTGCCAGCAGCCCTTGGACAGGGAACACCGGGGAGCTGTTTTTT.